The clone carrying this T cell receptor beta chain was counted many times. Being off target in a library aimed at alpha chains, this beta chain has a size of little meaning. Trimming removed 4 bases from V and 5 bases from J, with 15 bases in between. This CDR3 has 14 residues. CDR1 and CDR2 from the germline V gene are SGDLS and YYNGEE. The time point was: sample taken at primary tumor resection. Unsorted whole RNA from tumor, nontumor lung or frozen PBMC underwent sequencing. The donor group consisted of over 60 patients who had untreated, early-stage non-small cell lung cancer. This sample is drawn from a study of spatial heterogeneity in lung cancer. As for the study in general: Detection consistently captured more beta-chain sequences than alpha-chain sequences.

From the 5' RACE reads, TCRdb called clonotypes with MiXCR, one entry per CDR3 protein. Among approximately 7,800 distinct CDR3 sequences, over 7.5% were seen once, and the ten largest hold approximately 45%. This TCR came from a male donor with early-stage non-small cell lung cancer. Material: PBMCs, obtained at surgery. V and J are TRBV9 and TRBJ1-1, with D hard to call. CDR3 in DNA: TGTGCCAGCAGCTTCCAGGATGGGGAGACTGAAGCTTTCTTT. It encodes CASSFQDGETEAFF.